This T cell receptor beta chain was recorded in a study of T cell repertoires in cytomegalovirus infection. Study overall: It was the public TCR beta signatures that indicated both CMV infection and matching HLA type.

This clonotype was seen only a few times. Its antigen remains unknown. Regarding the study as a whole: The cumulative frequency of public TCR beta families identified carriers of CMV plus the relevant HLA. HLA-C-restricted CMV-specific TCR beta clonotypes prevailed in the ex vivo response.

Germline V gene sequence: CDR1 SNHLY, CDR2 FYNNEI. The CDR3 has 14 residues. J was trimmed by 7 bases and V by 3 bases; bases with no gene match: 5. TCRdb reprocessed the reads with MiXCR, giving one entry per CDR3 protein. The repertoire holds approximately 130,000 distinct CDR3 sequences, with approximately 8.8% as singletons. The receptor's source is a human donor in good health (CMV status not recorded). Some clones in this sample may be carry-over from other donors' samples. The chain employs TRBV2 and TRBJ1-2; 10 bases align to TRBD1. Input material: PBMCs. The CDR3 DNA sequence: TGTGCCAGCAGTGATGAGGGACAGGGGACTGGCTACACCTTC. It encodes CASSDEGQGTGYTF.